This T cell receptor beta chain was retrieved from a study of radiation and T cells in renal cell carcinoma. Study conclusions and caveats: From baseline, blood top tumor clonotypes peaked at 2 weeks post-radiation. Without pretreatment biopsies, baseline tumor clonotype presence was undetermined.

TCRdb keeps only in-frame clones here, not all; method: immunoSEQ multiplex PCR. The profile covers roughly 90,000 clones, with about 82% appearing a single time and 9.4% taken by the ten largest. Germline V gives CDR1 SGHTA, CDR2 FQGNSA. The CDR3 runs to 15 residues. V lost 1 base to trimming and J lost 0 bases, with 8 bases between them. About this clone itself: Its target is not known.

Time point specified: blood 4 weeks post-SBRT, at nephrectomy. Stated treatment: 15 Gy SBRT to primary tumor, nephrectomy 4 weeks later. After SBRT, blood was collected at 2 and 4 weeks, plus baseline. The clonotype comes from a man aged 50 to 60 with renal cell carcinoma. This rearrangement joins TRBV7-2 to TRBJ2-3; a weak D match, TRBD2 (6 bases). This specimen was blood, taken from a patient whose treatment included radiotherapy and nephrectomy. The CDR3 nucleotides are TGTGCCAGCAGCTTAGTCGCGGGGAGCACAGATACGCAGTATTTT. It encodes CASSLVAGSTDTQYF.